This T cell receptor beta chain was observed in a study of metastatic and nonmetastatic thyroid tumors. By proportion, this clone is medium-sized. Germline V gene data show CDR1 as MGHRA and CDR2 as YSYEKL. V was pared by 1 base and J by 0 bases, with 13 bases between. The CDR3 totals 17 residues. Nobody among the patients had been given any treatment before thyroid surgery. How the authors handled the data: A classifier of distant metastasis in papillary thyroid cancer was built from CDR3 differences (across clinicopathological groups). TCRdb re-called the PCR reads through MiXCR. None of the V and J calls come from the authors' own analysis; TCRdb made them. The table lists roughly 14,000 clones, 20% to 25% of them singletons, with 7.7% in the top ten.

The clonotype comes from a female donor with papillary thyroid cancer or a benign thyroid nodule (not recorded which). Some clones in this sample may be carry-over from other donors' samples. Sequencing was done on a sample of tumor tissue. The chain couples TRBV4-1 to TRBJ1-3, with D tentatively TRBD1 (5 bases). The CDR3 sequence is CASSQGSPGGSGNTIYF. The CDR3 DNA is TGCGCCAGCAGCCAAGGATCCCCTGGGGGCTCTGGAAACACCATATATTTT.